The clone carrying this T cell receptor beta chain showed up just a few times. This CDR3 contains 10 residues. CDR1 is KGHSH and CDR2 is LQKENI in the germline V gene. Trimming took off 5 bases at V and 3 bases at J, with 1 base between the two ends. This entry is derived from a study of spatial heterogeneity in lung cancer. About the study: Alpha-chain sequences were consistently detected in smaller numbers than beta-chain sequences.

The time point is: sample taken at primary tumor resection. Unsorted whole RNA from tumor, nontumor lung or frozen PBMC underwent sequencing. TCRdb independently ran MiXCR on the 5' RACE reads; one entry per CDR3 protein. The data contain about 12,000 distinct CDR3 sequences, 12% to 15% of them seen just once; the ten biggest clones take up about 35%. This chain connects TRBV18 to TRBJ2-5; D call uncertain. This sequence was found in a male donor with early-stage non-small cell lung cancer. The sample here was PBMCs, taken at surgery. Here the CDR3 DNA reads TGTGCCAGCTCAGAAGAGACCCAGTACTTC. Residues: CASSEETQYF.